The source of this TCR beta chain is a study of T cell changes during pregnancy in multiple sclerosis. Some clones are missing from TCRdb's copy, which holds only in-frame ones; the method was immunoSEQ multiplex PCR. The data contain approximately 48,000 clones, more than 75% of them singletons. The ends lost 4 bases at V and 0 bases at J; junction bases unmatched: 4. The CDR3 totals 17 residues. CDR1 and CDR2 (germline): SGHTA, FQGNSA. The material was CD8+ T cells from peripheral blood mononuclear cells, obtained before pregnancy. The receptor was derived from a female donor with multiple sclerosis, enrolled in a pregnancy study. The chain combines TRBV7-2 with TRBJ2-3; TRBD2 agrees at 13 bases. The CDR3 protein is CASSSLAGGHSTDTQYF. DNA for the CDR3: TGTGCCAGCAGCTCACTAGCGGGGGGGCATAGCACAGATACGCAGTATTTT.